These 28 T cell receptor beta chains originate from one sample sequenced in a study of shared clonotypes between healthy human individuals. Produced via immunoSEQ multiplex PCR; TCRdb's table is partial and in-frame only. The sample contains fewer than 1 million clones, just over 95% of which appear only once. Naive CD8 cells comprised CD45RO-negative, CCR7-positively selected cells, excluding terminally differentiated effector memory CD45RA+ cells. Sequencing used naive CD8+ T cells sorted from blood. These receptors were collected from a man aged 30 to 39 in good health.

J is TRBJ2-5 and V is TRBV27, with 11 bases lining up with TRBD2. The CDR3 runs 16 residues. J gave up 5 bases and V 0 bases, and 5 bases lay outside the gene matches. Germline CDR1 MNHEY, CDR2 SMNVEV (reference sequence). The CDR3 DNA reads as TGTGCCAGCAGTTTATCGATACTAGCGGGAGAGGAGACCCAGTACTTC. Translating gives CASSLSILAGEETQYF.

This chain uses TRBV29-1 with TRBJ1-2; 7 bases line up with TRBD1. Germline lookup yields CDR1 SQVTM and CDR2 ANQGSEA. The J segment lost 5 bases and the V segment lost 6 bases, leaving 6 bases of the junction unmatched. The CDR3 contains 12 residues. The CDR3 DNA follows: TGCAGCGTGGACAGGACAGTGTATGGCTACACCTTC. This encodes CSVDRTVYGYTF.

On this clone: Sequence at one end of the junction differs from germline and may be a read error. The CDR3 region is CASSLGSKQPQHF. CDR3 bases: TGTGCCAGCAGTTTGGGGAGCAAGCAGCCCCAGCATTTT. The chain couples TRBV27 to TRBJ1-5, with D unclear. The CDR3 consists of 13 residues. Germline CDR1 MNHEY, CDR2 SMNVEV (reference sequence).

V and J are TRBV5-1 and TRBJ2-7, with 7 nucleotides matching TRBD1. CDR3 length: 14 amino acids. The ends lost 0 bases at V and 3 bases at J; junction bases unmatched: 3. Germline CDR1 SGHRS, CDR2 YFSETQ. In nucleotides, the CDR3 is TGCGCCAGCAGCTTGGGGGACAGCCACTACGAGCAGTACTTC. This gives the protein CASSLGDSHYEQYF.

The chain has TRBV13 and TRBJ2-7; TRBD1 matches at 10 bases. The ends lost 2 bases at V and 8 bases at J; junction bases unmatched: 9. Germline V gives CDR1 PRHDT, CDR2 FYEKMQ (reference sequence). CDR3 length equals 15 residues. The CDR3 loop is CASSLTGTGDNKQYF. In DNA, the CDR3 is TGTGCCAGCAGCTTAACCGGGACAGGGGATAACAAGCAGTACTTC. The complete variable domain, with remaining parts taken from reference TRBV13 and TRBJ2-7, reads AAGVIQSPRHLIKEKRETATLKCYPIPRHDTVYWYQQGPGQDPQFLISFYEKMQSDKGSIPDRFSAQQFSDYHSELNMSSLELGDSALYFCASSLTGTGDNKQYFGPGTRLTVT.

This chain joins TRBV6-4 and TRBJ1-5; D ambiguous. This CDR3 spans 15 amino acids. V lost 3 bases, J lost 7 bases, and 16 bases lay in between. CDR1 is MRHNA and CDR2 is SNTAGT in the germline V gene. The DNA for the CDR3 is TGTGCCAGCAGTGAACCCCCAGGACTGAGGCAGCCCCAGCATTTT. This codes for CASSEPPGLRQPQHF.

V usage is TRBV5-4 and J usage is TRBJ2-7, with 8 bases that match TRBD2. This CDR3 has 14 residues. The junction had 7 bases not matched to a gene; V was cut back by 4 bases and J by 4 bases. Germline V lookup: CDR1 SGHNT, CDR2 YYREEE (reference sequence). In DNA form, the CDR3 reads TGTGCCAGCAGCATAGCGGGGTTGCTATACGAGCAGTACTTC. As protein: CASSIAGLLYEQYF.

The chain has TRBV28 and TRBJ2-1, with D unclear. The CDR3 is 13 amino acids. The germline CDR1 and CDR2 sequences are MDHEN and SYDVKM. The V end was cut by 3 bases, the J end by 11 bases, with 14 bases between. CDR3 sequence (DNA): TGTGCCAGCAGTTTTTCCCAGACCAGCCAGCAGTTCTTC. This gives the protein CASSFSQTSQQFF.

The chain carries TRBV29-1 and TRBJ2-3, with TRBD1 matching 9 bases. The CDR3 is 17 residues long. The V segment lost 1 base and the J segment 3 bases; nucleotides outside the gene matches: 11. Germline V gene lookup returns CDR1 SQVTM and CDR2 ANQGSEA. The CDR3 coding sequence is TGCAGCGTTGAAGTACGGGCGGACAGGGGTTGGACAGATACGCAGTATTTT. It encodes CSVEVRADRGWTDTQYF.

This chain joins TRBV13 and TRBJ2-7; the D call may be TRBD1 or TRBD2 (5 bases each). Germline V gives CDR1 PRHDT, CDR2 FYEKMQ (reference sequence). V dropped 0 bases and J dropped 6 bases, with 12 bases sitting between them. The CDR3 loop spans 14 amino acids. In DNA form, the CDR3 reads TGTGCCAGCAGCTTAGGCCACGGGGCTAGCGAGCAGTACTTC. It yields the protein CASSLGHGASEQYF.

As regards this clone: The sample has other DNA sequences that encode this CDR3 too. The chain carries TRBV7-9 and TRBJ2-7, with a weak D call TRBD1 (5 bases). Between the trimmed V and J ends, which lost 4 bases and 3 bases, there was a span of 10 bases. This CDR3 contains 13 residues. Germline-derived CDR1 and CDR2 are SEHNR and FQNEAQ (reference sequence). CDR3 region: CASSSIDSYEQYF. In DNA, the CDR3 is TGTGCCAGCAGCTCTATTGACAGCTACGAGCAGTACTTC. The whole variable domain, filled in from reference TRBV7-9 and TRBJ2-7, reads DTGVSQNPRHKITKRGQNVTFRCDPISEHNRLYWYRQTLGQGPEFLTYFQNEAQLEKSRLLSDRFSAERPKGSFSTLEIQRTEQGDSAMYLCASSSIDSYEQYFGPGTRLTVT.

V gene TRBV27 combines with J gene TRBJ2-7; 10 nucleotides agree with TRBD2. Germline CDR1 MNHEY, CDR2 SMNVEV (reference sequence). The CDR3 is made up of 16 amino acids. V lost 5 bases and J lost 0; bases outside the gene matches: 7. The CDR3 sequence: CASSKIAGGISYEQYF. The CDR3 bases are TGTGCCAGCAGTAAGATAGCGGGAGGTATCTCCTACGAGCAGTACTTC.

Concerning this clone: Other nucleotide sequences in the sample specify the same CDR3. V usage is TRBV28 and J usage is TRBJ2-2; D remains ambiguous. V lost 3 bases and J 5 bases, leaving 1 base between the germline ends. There are 11 residues in the CDR3. Germline V lookup: CDR1 MDHEN, CDR2 SYDVKM. CDR3 region: CASSLTGELFF. The CDR3 DNA is TGTGCCAGCAGTTTGACCGGGGAGCTGTTTTTT.

The V call is TRBV4-1, the J call TRBJ2-7; 12 bases match TRBD2. The germline V gene encodes CDR1 MGHRA and CDR2 YSYEKL. This CDR3 has 15 amino acids. Unmatched junction bases numbered 4, after V lost 3 bases and J lost 4 bases. The CDR3 nucleotides read TGCGCCAGCAGCCAGACTAGCGGGAGAAGTTACGAGCAGTACTTC. Its protein is CASSQTSGRSYEQYF.

This clone showed up just once. This rearrangement joins TRBV25-1 to TRBJ1-2, with a possible D match to TRBD1 (6 bases). CDR3 size: 14 residues. Germline CDR1 and CDR2: MGHDK and SYGVNS. V was shortened by 5 bases and J by 2 bases, with 12 bases between the two germline ends. Here the CDR3 reads CASSRGDGNYGYTF. The DNA for the CDR3 is TGTGCCAGCAGTAGGGGGGACGGGAACTATGGCTACACCTTC.

This clone was recorded only once. The chain employs TRBV7-7 and TRBJ2-2; TRBD1 is a possible D gene (5 bases). This CDR3 comprises 16 residues. Trimming took 5 bases from V and 6 from J, leaving 19 bases between them. The V gene's germline CDR1 is SSHAT and CDR2 FNYEAQ (reference sequence). For the CDR3, the DNA is TGTGCCAGCAGCCCCTCGGACATTTTGGGTTCCGGGGAGCTGTTTTTT. Translated: CASSPSDILGSGELFF.

As for this clone: Other DNA sequences of this sample code for an identical CDR3. In DNA form, the CDR3 reads TGTGCCAGCAGCTTAGGGGTCTACGAGCAGTACTTC. This translates into CASSLGVYEQYF. V usage is TRBV13 and J usage is TRBJ2-7; D is unresolved. Germline assignment: CDR1 PRHDT and CDR2 FYEKMQ (reference sequence). The CDR3 spans 12 residues. V lost 0 bases and J 3 bases, leaving 3 bases between the germline ends.

There are many counts of this clone. This rearrangement joins TRBV7-2 to TRBJ2-2, with D possibly TRBD2 on 6 matching bases. The ends were cut back, 1 base at V and 7 bases at J, with 10 bases in the middle. This CDR3 is 14 amino acids long. The germline CDR1 and CDR2 sequences are SGHTA and FQGNSA. CDR3: CASSLVTSFGELFF. CDR3 coding DNA: TGTGCCAGCAGCTTAGTTACTAGCTTCGGGGAGCTGTTTTTT.

V and J are TRBV6-1 and TRBJ2-1, with unresolved D. With 7 bases removed from V and 1 base from J, the gap between germline ends came to 11 bases. The germline V gene encodes CDR1 MNHNS and CDR2 SASEGT. There are 14 residues in the CDR3. CDR3 in DNA: TGTGCCAGCACTGTGGGAAGGTCCTACAATGAGCAGTTCTTC. Translated, it gives CASTVGRSYNEQFF.

The chain combines TRBV7-9 with TRBJ1-1; D may be TRBD1 (5 bases). The CDR3 has 13 amino acids. The ends were cut back, 5 bases at V and 6 bases at J, with 13 bases in the middle. Germline V gene sequence: CDR1 SEHNR, CDR2 FQNEAQ (reference sequence). Written as DNA, the CDR3 is TGTGCCAGCAGCATTAGAGGGGACCCTGAAGCTTTCTTT. It yields the protein CASSIRGDPEAFF.

The chain carries TRBV4-3 and TRBJ2-1; the match to TRBD2 covers 7 bases. The length of the CDR3 is 17 residues. Germline-derived CDR1 and CDR2 are LGHNA and YSLEER. The V segment lost 1 base and the J segment 3 bases; nucleotides outside the gene matches: 9. The CDR3 region has the DNA TGCGCCAGCAGCCAAGGCCTTGGCGGGGAGGGCTACAATGAGCAGTTCTTC. Protein: CASSQGLGGEGYNEQFF.

On this clone: This same CDR3 is encoded by further DNA sequences in the sample. This chain connects TRBV5-1 to TRBJ2-7; D is undetermined. The CDR3 consists of 11 residues. Trimming took off 0 bases at V and 6 bases at J, with 4 bases between the two ends. CDR1 and CDR2 (germline): SGHRS, YFSETQ. The CDR3 reads CASSLAAEQYF. For the CDR3, the DNA is TGCGCCAGCAGCTTGGCCGCCGAGCAGTACTTC.

This chain uses TRBV19 with TRBJ2-5; weak D call: TRBD2 (5 bases). CDR1 and CDR2 from the germline V gene are LNHDA and SQIVND (reference sequence). The CDR3 has 15 amino acids. V dropped 3 bases and J dropped 2 bases, with 13 bases sitting between them. CDR3 sequence: CASSIGSGPQETQYF. DNA for the CDR3: TGTGCCAGTAGTATTGGCAGCGGACCTCAAGAGACCCAGTACTTC.

The chain is built from TRBV28 and TRBJ2-1, with a weak D call TRBD1 (5 bases). This CDR3 comprises 15 residues. V lost 3 bases and J 6 bases, leaving 15 bases between the germline ends. The germline V gene has CDR1 MDHEN and CDR2 SYDVKM. DNA of the CDR3: TGTGCCAGCAGTTTTCAGGGTTCGCTTGTCAATGAGCAGTTCTTC. This codes for CASSFQGSLVNEQFF.

The rearrangement links TRBV28 to TRBJ2-7; D is unclear. CDR1 is MDHEN and CDR2 is SYDVKM in the germline V gene. The CDR3 totals 13 residues. Trimming stripped 3 bases from V and 0 bases from J, with 6 bases between. CDR3 in DNA: TGTGCCAGCAGTTTGGAGAACTCCTACGAGCAGTACTTC. Protein: CASSLENSYEQYF.

The chain links TRBV7-9 to TRBJ1-3, with unresolved D. The CDR3 runs to 17 residues. The germline V gene encodes CDR1 SEHNR and CDR2 FQNEAQ (reference sequence). The V end lost 2 bases, the J end lost 0 bases, and 14 bases lay between the germline ends. The CDR3 reads CASSLNLAESSGNTIYF. CDR3 nucleotide sequence: TGTGCCAGCAGCTTAAATTTAGCCGAAAGCTCTGGAAACACCATATATTTT. Complete variable domain (other parts from reference TRBV7-9 and TRBJ1-3): DTGVSQNPRHKITKRGQNVTFRCDPISEHNRLYWYRQTLGQGPEFLTYFQNEAQLEKSRLLSDRFSAERPKGSFSTLEIQRTEQGDSAMYLCASSLNLAESSGNTIYFGEGSWLTVV.

This chain links TRBV2 with TRBJ2-5; 8 bases are shared with TRBD2. CDR1 SNHLY and CDR2 FYNNEI come from the germline V gene. This CDR3 contains 15 residues. Trimming took 6 bases from V and 1 from J; bases not matched to a gene: 7. CDR3 DNA: TGTGCCAGCAGCTGGGTAGCGGGACTCCAAGAGACCCAGTACTTC. Its translation: CASSWVAGLQETQYF.

The rearrangement links TRBV15 to TRBJ1-4; 7 bases map to TRBD1. Germline CDR1 LNHNV, CDR2 YYDKDF (reference sequence). Losses at the gene ends were 3 bases for V and 5 bases for J; bases not matched to a gene: 6. CDR3 length: 15 residues. The chain's CDR3 is CATSRGTTGNEKLFF. In DNA form, the CDR3 reads TGTGCCACCAGCAGGGGGACGACAGGGAATGAAAAACTGTTTTTT.